This T cell receptor (beta chain) was recovered during a study of regulatory T cells in long-lasting Graves disease. Study findings and constraints: With a small sample size, accuracy may have been reduced.

In building TCR beta libraries, iRepertoire HTBI primers were used together with Arm-PCR of CDR3 regions. MiXCR was run by TCRdb on the multiplex PCR reads, yielding one entry per CDR3 protein. The sample lists 600,000 to 850,000 distinct CDR3 sequences; around 30% were seen once. This clonotype was recorded a few times. The antigen remains unidentified. The CDR3 runs 12 residues. Between the trimmed V and J ends, which lost 7 bases and 2 bases, there was a span of 6 bases. Looked up from germline, CDR1 is SNHLY and CDR2 is FYNNEI. Time point defined: persistent/refractory GD, antithyroid drugs over 5 years with positive TRAb. There was RNA extracted from PBMCs, and the TCR library was made from it.

The clonotype originates from a female donor with Graves disease. The sample consisted of peripheral blood mononuclear cells (PBMCs), taken when the disease was refractory, from a patient treated with antithyroid drugs. V gene TRBV2 combines with J gene TRBJ1-5; D ambiguous. The CDR3 sequence is CASTLGNQPQHF. The DNA of the CDR3 is TGTGCCAGCACTTTAGGCAATCAGCCCCAGCATTTT.